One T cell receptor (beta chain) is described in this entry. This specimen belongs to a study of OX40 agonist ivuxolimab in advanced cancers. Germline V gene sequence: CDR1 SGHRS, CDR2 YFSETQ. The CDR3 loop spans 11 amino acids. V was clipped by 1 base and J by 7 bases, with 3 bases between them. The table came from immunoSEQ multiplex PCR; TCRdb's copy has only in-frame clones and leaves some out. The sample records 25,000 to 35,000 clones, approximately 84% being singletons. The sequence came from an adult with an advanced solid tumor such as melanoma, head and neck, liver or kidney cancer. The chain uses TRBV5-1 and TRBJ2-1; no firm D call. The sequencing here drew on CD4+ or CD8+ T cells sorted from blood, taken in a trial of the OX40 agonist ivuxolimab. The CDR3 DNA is TGCGCCAGCAGCTTGAGTAATGAGCAGTTCTTC. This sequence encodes CASSLSNEQFF.